Shown below are 20 T cell receptor beta chains from a single sample sequenced in a study of human T cells and chemical hapten exposure. From the RACE reads, TCRdb called clonotypes with MiXCR, one entry per CDR3 protein. The sample shows 150,000 to 200,000 distinct CDR3 sequences, 13% to 15% of them seen only once. Time point indicated: patch test 1, 2 weeks after DPC sensitization. The treatment: therapeutic diphenylcyclopropenone sensitization with weekly scalp DPC. The sequences come from whole blood, collected in connection with sensitization to the hapten diphenylcyclopropenone (DPC). The source of these receptors is a woman in her 30s with alopecia areata. Some clones in this sample may be carry-over from other donors' samples.

This clonotype was recorded many times. The rearrangement links TRBV29-1 to TRBJ1-2; D not resolved. Germline V lookup: CDR1 SQVTM, CDR2 ANQGSEA. The CDR3 has 8 amino acids. V shed 8 bases and J shed 6 bases, with 4 bases lying between them. In DNA form, the CDR3 reads TGCAGCACGGATGGCTACACCTTC. Its protein product is CSTDGYTF.

The V gene is TRBV29-1, the J gene TRBJ2-3; tentatively, D is TRBD2 (5 bases). CDR3 length equals 13 residues. Looked up from germline, CDR1 is SQVTM and CDR2 is ANQGSEA. Trimming took off 2 bases at V and 0 bases at J, with 6 bases between the two ends. CDR3 residues: CSVEPSSTDTQYF. The DNA for the CDR3 is TGCAGCGTTGAACCTAGCAGCACAGATACGCAGTATTTT.

This chain connects TRBV7-9 to TRBJ1-5, with TRBD1 as a possible D gene (5 bases). The CDR3 extends over 14 amino acids. V lost 4 bases to trimming and J lost 7 bases, with 14 bases between them. Germline values: CDR1 SEHNR, CDR2 FQNEAQ (reference sequence). CDR3 amino acids: CASSSEPGGQPQHF. The CDR3 DNA reads TGTGCCAGCAGCTCTGAACCGGGGGGGCAGCCCCAGCATTTT.

Only one count was recorded for this clonotype. The chain has TRBV30 and TRBJ1-1; no reliable D call. The CDR3 loop spans 12 amino acids. V was clipped by 0 bases and J by 6 bases, with 8 bases between them. Germline lookup yields CDR1 GTSNPN and CDR2 SVGIG (reference sequence). In DNA, the CDR3 is TGTGCCTGGAGTGTGGTAACAGCTGAAGCTTTCTTT. Protein sequence: CAWSVVTAEAFF. Together with reference TRBV30 and TRBJ1-1, the CDR3 gives the full variable domain: SQTIHQWPATLVQPVGSPLSLECTVEGTSNPNLYWYRQAAGRGLQLLFYSVGIGQISSEVPQNLSASRPQDRQFILSSKKLLLSDSGFYLCAWSVVTAEAFFGQGTRLTVV.

This clonotype occurred a few times. The V gene is TRBV5-6, the J gene TRBJ2-7, with no clear D. This CDR3 is 11 amino acids long. The germline V gene has CDR1 SGHDT and CDR2 YYEEEE. The V gene lost 5 bases and the J gene lost 7 bases, with 10 bases spanning the gap. CDR3 protein: CASRRDGEQYF. The CDR3 bases are TGTGCCAGCAGGCGCGATGGGGAGCAGTACTTC. The whole variable domain, remainder taken from reference TRBV5-6 and TRBJ2-7, is DAGVTQSPTHLIKTRGQQVTLRCSPKSGHDTVSWYQQALGQGPQFIFQYYEEEERQRGNFPDRFSGHQFPNYSSELNVNALLLGDSALYLCASRRDGEQYFGPGTRLTVT.

This clonotype was seen more than once but under ten times. The gene calls are TRBV5-1 and TRBJ1-2, with unresolved D. This CDR3 is built from 13 residues. The germline CDR1 and CDR2 sequences are SGHRS and YFSETQ. Trimming shortened V by 0 bases and J by 10 bases, and 13 bases separated the two germline ends. This chain's CDR3 is CASSLEGTGSYTF. The CDR3 DNA is TGCGCCAGCAGCTTGGAGGGCACGGGCTCCTACACCTTC. Supplemented by reference TRBV5-1 and TRBJ1-2, the full variable domain reads KAGVTQTPRYLIKTRGQQVTLSCSPISGHRSVSWYQQTPGQGLQFLFEYFSETQRNKGNFPGRFSGRQFSNSRSEMNVSTLELGDSALYLCASSLEGTGSYTFGSGTRLTVV.

A few counts support this clonotype. The chain joins TRBV5-4 to TRBJ2-3, with D possibly called TRBD1 or TRBD2 (7 bases each). V lost 0 bases, J lost 3 bases, and 14 bases lay in between. Germline CDR1 SGHNT, CDR2 YYREEE (reference sequence). There are 16 residues in the CDR3. In nucleotides, the CDR3 is TGTGCCAGCAGCTTGGATTACAGGGGAGGGACAGATACGCAGTATTTT. Protein sequence: CASSLDYRGGTDTQYF. Combining the CDR3 with reference TRBV5-4 and TRBJ2-3 gives the whole variable domain ETGVTQSPTHLIKTRGQQVTLRCSSQSGHNTVSWYQQALGQGPQFIFQYYREEENGRGNFPPRFSGLQFPNYSSELNVNALELDDSALYLCASSLDYRGGTDTQYFGPGTRLTVL.

CDR3 protein: CASSPGQGRNEQYF. DNA for the CDR3: TGTGCCAGCAGCCCGGGACAGGGGCGGAACGAGCAGTACTTC. The chain uses TRBV12-3 or TRBV12-4 and TRBJ2-7, with 10 bases aligning to TRBD1. This CDR3 spans 14 amino acids. J lost 5 bases, V lost 6 bases, and 7 bases had no gene match.

The chain uses TRBV24-1 and TRBJ1-2; no definite D call. Trimming pared 1 base from V and 7 bases from J, leaving 9 bases between. The CDR3 is 13 amino acids. CDR1 is KGHDR and CDR2 is SFDVKD in the germline V gene. CDR3 nucleotide sequence: TGTGCCACCAGTGATTTTACGGGGAGTGGCTACACCTTC. Translating it yields CATSDFTGSGYTF.

V gene TRBV12-3 or TRBV12-4 combines with J gene TRBJ1-2; tentatively, D is TRBD1 (5 bases). This CDR3 has 13 residues. V gave up 6 bases and J gave up 8 bases, with 16 bases separating them. The CDR3 region is CASRGQDSYGYTF. The CDR3 bases are TGTGCCAGCAGGGGCCAAGACAGTTACGGCTACACCTTC.

J is TRBJ2-6 and V is TRBV11-2; perhaps D is TRBD1 or TRBD2 (5 bases each). Germline loops: CDR1 SGHAT, CDR2 FQNNGV. This CDR3 region has 17 residues. V gave up 5 bases and J gave up 1 base, with 15 bases separating them. The CDR3 nucleotides read TGTGCCAGCAGCGCTCCGGGACGGACATCTGGGGCCAACGTCCTGACTTTC. Translation gives CASSAPGRTSGANVLTF.

Written as DNA, the CDR3 is TGCAGTGCTAGAAGGGACATCTTGAGCGAGCAGTACTTC. Translated, it gives CSARRDILSEQYF. This chain joins TRBV20-1 and TRBJ2-7; the D gene is possibly TRBD1 (6 bases). Per germline, CDR1 DFQATT and CDR2 SNEGSKA (reference sequence). The CDR3 has 13 amino acids. The V and J ends lost 2 bases and 6 bases respectively, with 14 bases between them.

The gene calls are TRBV6-5 and TRBJ2-7; D uncertain. The V gene lost 0 bases and the J gene lost 2 bases, with 17 bases spanning the gap. The CDR3 sequence is 17 residues long. CDR1 and CDR2 (germline): MNHEY, SVGAGI. CDR3 nucleotides: TGTGCCAGCAGTTACTCGATCAGGACCCGGTTACCCTACGAGCAGTACTTC. Translated, it gives CASSYSIRTRLPYEQYF.

This chain links TRBV29-1 with TRBJ1-1; perhaps TRBD1 as D (5 bases). The CDR3 sequence is 13 residues long. The germline V and J ends were trimmed by 2 bases and 5 bases, with 12 bases remaining between them. CDR1 is SQVTM, CDR2 ANQGSEA, per germline. DNA of the CDR3: TGCAGCGTTGAAATAGAGAGGGGTACTGAAGCTTTCTTT. It translates to CSVEIERGTEAFF. Combining the CDR3 with reference TRBV29-1 and TRBJ1-1 gives the whole variable domain SAVISQKPSRDICQRGTSLTIQCQVDSQVTMMFWYRQQPGQSLTLIATANQGSEATYESGFVIDKFPISRPNLTFSTLTVSNMSPEDSSIYLCSVEIERGTEAFFGQGTRLTVV.

This clonotype has a count of ten or more. V gene TRBV5-1 combines with J gene TRBJ2-5, with D unresolved. Germline CDR1 SGHRS, CDR2 YFSETQ. Trimming pared 2 bases from V and 4 bases from J, leaving 6 bases between. The CDR3 is 12 residues long. CDR3 nucleotide sequence: TGCGCCAGCAGCTTTAAGGGAGAGACCCAGTACTTC. Amino acid sequence: CASSFKGETQYF.

This clonotype was seen ten or more times. The chain is built from TRBV3-1 and TRBJ1-3; D is undetermined. V lost 0 bases, J lost 0 bases, and 6 bases lay in between. This CDR3 region has 15 residues. CDR1 and CDR2 (germline): LGHDT, YNNKEL (reference sequence). The CDR3 DNA follows: TGTGCCAGCAGCCAAGATTGGGACTCTGGAAACACCATATATTTT. Translation gives CASSQDWDSGNTIYF.

The J gene is TRBJ2-5, the V gene TRBV9, with D maybe TRBD1 (5 bases). With 6 bases removed from V and 5 bases from J, the gap between germline ends came to 17 bases. The CDR3 totals 14 residues. Germline CDR1 and CDR2: SGDLS and YYNGEE. The CDR3 sequence is CASNQGDRWETQYF. DNA of the CDR3: TGTGCCAGCAACCAGGGTGACCGATGGGAGACCCAGTACTTC. Supplemented by reference TRBV9 and TRBJ2-5, the full variable domain reads DSGVTQTPKHLITATGQRVTLRCSPRSGDLSVYWYQQSLDQGLQFLIQYYNGEERAKGNILERFSAQQFPDLHSELNLSSLELGDSALYFCASNQGDRWETQYFGPGTRLLVL.

As for this clonotype: A much larger clone is a single base away; this may be a read error. The chain recombines TRBV6-5 with TRBJ1-1; D gene unclear. There are 14 residues in the CDR3. Germline V gene sequence: CDR1 MNHEY, CDR2 SVGAGI. In nucleotides, the CDR3 is TGTGCCGGCAGTTTATTCGGGAAGAACACTGAAGCTTTCTTT. Translating gives CAGSLFGKNTEAFF.

The J gene is TRBJ1-1, the V gene TRBV7-2, with no clear D. V lost 1 base, J lost 3 bases, and 12 bases lay in between. Germline V gene lookup returns CDR1 SGHTA and CDR2 FQGNSA. This CDR3 is built from 15 residues. CDR3 sequence reads: CASSLVGRADTEAFF. The CDR3 DNA reads TGTGCCAGCAGCTTAGTTGGTCGGGCGGACACTGAAGCTTTCTTT.

This clonotype turned up a few times. The V and J genes are TRBV6-1 and TRBJ2-5; TRBD1 is a possible D gene (5 bases). The germline CDR1 and CDR2 sequences are MNHNS and SASEGT. The ends were cut back, 6 bases at V and 5 bases at J, with 13 bases in the middle. This CDR3 is 13 amino acids long. In DNA, the CDR3 is TGTGCCAGCAGATACTGGTCAGGGGAGACCCAGTACTTC. Protein sequence: CASRYWSGETQYF.